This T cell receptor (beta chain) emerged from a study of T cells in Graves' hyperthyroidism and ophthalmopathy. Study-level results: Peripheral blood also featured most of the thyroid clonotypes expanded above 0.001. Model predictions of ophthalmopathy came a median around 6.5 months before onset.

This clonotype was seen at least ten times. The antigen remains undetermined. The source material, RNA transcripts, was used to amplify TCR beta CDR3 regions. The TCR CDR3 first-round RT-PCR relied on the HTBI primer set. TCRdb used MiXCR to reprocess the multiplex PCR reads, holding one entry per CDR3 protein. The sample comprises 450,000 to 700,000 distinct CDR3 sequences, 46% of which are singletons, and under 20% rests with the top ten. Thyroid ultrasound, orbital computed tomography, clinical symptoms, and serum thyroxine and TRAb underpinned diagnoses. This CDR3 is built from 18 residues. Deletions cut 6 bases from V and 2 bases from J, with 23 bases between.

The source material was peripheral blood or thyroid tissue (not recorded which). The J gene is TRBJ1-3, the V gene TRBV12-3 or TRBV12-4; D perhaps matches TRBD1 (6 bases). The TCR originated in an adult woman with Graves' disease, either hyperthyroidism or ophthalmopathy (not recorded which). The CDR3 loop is CASSPRGRGLRPGNTIYF. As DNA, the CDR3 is TGTGCCAGCAGCCCGAGAGGGAGGGGGTTGAGACCTGGAAACACCATATATTTT.